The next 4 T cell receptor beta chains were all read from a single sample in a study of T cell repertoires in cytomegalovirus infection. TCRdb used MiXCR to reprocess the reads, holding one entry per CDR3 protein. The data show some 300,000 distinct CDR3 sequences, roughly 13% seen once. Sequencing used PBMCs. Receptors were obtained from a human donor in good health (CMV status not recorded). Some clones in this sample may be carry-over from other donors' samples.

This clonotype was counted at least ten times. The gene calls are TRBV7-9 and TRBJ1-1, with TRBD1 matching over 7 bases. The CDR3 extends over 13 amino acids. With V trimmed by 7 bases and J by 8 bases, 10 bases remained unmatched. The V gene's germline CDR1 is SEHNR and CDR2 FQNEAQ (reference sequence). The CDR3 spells CASTPYTGDEAFF. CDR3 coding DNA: TGTGCCAGCACCCCGTATACAGGGGACGAAGCTTTCTTT.

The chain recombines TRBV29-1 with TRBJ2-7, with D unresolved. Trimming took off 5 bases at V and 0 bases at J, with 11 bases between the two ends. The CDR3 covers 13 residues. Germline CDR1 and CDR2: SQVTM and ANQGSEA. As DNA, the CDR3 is TGCAGCGTTCCCGGGCTCAACTCCTACGAGCAGTACTTC. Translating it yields CSVPGLNSYEQYF.

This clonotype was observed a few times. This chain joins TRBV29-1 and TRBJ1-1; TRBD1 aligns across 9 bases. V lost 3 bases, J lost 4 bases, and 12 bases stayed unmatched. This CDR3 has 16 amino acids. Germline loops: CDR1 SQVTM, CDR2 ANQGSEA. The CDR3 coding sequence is TGCAGCGTTGAGAGGGGGGACAGGGTTGTTGGCACTGAAGCTTTCTTT. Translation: CSVERGDRVVGTEAFF.

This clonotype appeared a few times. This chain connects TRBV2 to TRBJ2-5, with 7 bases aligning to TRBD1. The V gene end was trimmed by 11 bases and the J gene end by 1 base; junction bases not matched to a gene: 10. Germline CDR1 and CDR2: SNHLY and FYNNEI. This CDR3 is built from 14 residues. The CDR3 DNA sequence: TGTGCCGGAGCCGGGACAGAGTTCCAAGAGACCCAGTACTTC. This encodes CAGAGTEFQETQYF.